The source of this T cell receptor (beta chain) is a study of blood T cell repertoires in COVID-19. For the study at large: PBMCs, B-cell-depleted T cells, or T cells were the source of the cDNA or gDNA that made up the material.

Cohort allocation depended upon clinical history that participants reported. In Cohort 3, a recovered donor had either two negative PCRs, clearance, or symptom resolution. This CDR3 is 14 amino acids long. With 2 bases removed from V and 6 bases from J, the gap between germline ends came to 13 bases. Germline V gives CDR1 LGHNA, CDR2 YSLEER. Produced via immunoSEQ multiplex PCR; TCRdb's table is partial and in-frame only. The sample includes under 300,000 clones, around nine tenths of them seen just once. This clonotype originated in a woman younger than 35 who had recovered from COVID-19. The material sequenced was PBMCs or T cells enriched from blood (not recorded which). The chain has TRBV4-3 and TRBJ1-1, with D maybe TRBD1 (5 bases). Written as DNA, the CDR3 is TGCGCCAGCAGCCAATCACTCGGGGGTGCTGAAGCTTTCTTT. Protein: CASSQSLGGAEAFF.